The present entry profiles one T cell receptor (beta chain) with its context. Trimming at V came to 5 bases and at J to 5 bases, leaving 11 bases not matched to a gene. CDR3 length: 15 amino acids. Germline CDR1 reads GTSNPN; CDR2 reads SVGIG (reference sequence). This sample was taken from a study of shared clonotypes between healthy human individuals. The method was immunoSEQ multiplex PCR; TCRdb's version includes in-frame clones alone and lacks a portion of them. Here the sample spans some 1.5 million clones, approximately 98% being singletons. In the CD4+ fraction, cells were divided into CD45RA+ naive and CD45RA-negative memory subsets.

This sequence originates from a man between 25 and 39 years old in good health. The sequenced sample consisted of naive CD4+ T cells sorted from blood. Regarding subset: CD45RA+ positively selected. V is TRBV30 and J is TRBJ1-5; 8 nucleotides align to TRBD1. The CDR3 loop is CAWSPHRGYDQPQHF. As DNA, the CDR3 is TGTGCCTGGTCTCCCCACAGGGGGTATGATCAGCCCCAGCATTTT.